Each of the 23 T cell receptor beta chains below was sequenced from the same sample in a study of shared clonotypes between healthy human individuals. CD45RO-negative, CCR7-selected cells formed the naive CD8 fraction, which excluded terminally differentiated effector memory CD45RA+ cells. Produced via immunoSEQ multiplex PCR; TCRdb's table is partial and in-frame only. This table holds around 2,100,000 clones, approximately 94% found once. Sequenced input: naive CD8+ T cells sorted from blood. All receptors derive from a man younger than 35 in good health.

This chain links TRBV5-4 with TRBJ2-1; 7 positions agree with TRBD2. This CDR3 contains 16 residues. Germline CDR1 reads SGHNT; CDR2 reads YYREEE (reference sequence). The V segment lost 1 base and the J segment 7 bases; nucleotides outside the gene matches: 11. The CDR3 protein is CASSLLGREIENEQFF. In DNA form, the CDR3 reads TGTGCCAGCAGCTTGTTGGGGCGGGAGATCGAAAATGAGCAGTTCTTC.

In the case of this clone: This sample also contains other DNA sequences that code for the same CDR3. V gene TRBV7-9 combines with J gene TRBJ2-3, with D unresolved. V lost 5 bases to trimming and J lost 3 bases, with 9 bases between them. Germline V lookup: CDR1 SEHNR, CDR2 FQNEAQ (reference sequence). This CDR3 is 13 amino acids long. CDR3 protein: CASSPGGTDTQYF. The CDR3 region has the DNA TGTGCCAGCAGCCCGGGCGGAACAGATACGCAGTATTTT.

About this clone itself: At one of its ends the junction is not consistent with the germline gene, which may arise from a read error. In DNA, the CDR3 is TGTGCTAGCAGCTTAGAAGCTTCGGACGAGCAGTACTTC. It specifies CASSLEASDEQYF. The chain joins TRBV7-7 to TRBJ2-7, with D hard to call. The germline gives CDR1 SSHAT, CDR2 FNYEAQ (reference sequence). CDR3 length: 13 residues.

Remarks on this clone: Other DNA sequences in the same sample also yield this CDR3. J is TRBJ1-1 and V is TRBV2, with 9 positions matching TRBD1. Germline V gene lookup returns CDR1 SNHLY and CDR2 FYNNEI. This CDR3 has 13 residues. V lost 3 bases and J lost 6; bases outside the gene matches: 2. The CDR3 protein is CASSDGQGSEAFF. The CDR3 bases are TGTGCCAGCAGTGACGGACAGGGGTCTGAAGCTTTCTTT.

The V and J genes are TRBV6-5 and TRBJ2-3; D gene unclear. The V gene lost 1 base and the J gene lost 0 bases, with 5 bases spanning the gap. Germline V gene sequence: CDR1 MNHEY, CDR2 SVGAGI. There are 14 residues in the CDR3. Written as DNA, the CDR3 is TGTGCCAGCAGTTACTTGGCTAGCACAGATACGCAGTATTTT. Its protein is CASSYLASTDTQYF.

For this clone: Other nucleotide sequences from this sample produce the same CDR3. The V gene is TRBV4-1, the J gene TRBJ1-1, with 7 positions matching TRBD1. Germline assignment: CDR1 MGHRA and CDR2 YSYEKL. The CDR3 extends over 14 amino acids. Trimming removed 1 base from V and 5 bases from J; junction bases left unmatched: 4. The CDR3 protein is CASSQVTGDTEAFF. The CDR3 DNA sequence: TGCGCCAGCAGCCAAGTAACAGGGGATACTGAAGCTTTCTTT.

Written as DNA, the CDR3 is TGTGCCAGCAGCTTGAGTTCTAGCGGTTATACCGGGGAGCTGTTTTTT. Residues: CASSLSSSGYTGELFF. The V call is TRBV5-6, the J call TRBJ2-2; 7 nucleotides align to TRBD2. The CDR3 is 16 amino acids. Germline CDR1 and CDR2: SGHDT and YYEEEE. After removal of 1 base from V and 5 bases from J, the junction contained 8 bases not matched to a gene.

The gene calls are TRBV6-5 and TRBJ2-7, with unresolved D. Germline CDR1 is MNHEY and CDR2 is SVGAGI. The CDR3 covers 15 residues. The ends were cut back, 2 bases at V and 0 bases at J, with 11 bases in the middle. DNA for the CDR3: TGTGCCAGCAGTTACGGTCCCCCAGGCTCCTACGAGCAGTACTTC. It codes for CASSYGPPGSYEQYF.

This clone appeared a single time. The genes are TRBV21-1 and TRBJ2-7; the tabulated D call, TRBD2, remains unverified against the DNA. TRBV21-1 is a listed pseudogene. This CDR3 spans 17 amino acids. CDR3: CASSSDWNTSGSNEQYF. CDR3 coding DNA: TGTGCCAGCAGCTCCGACTGGAACACTAGCGGGAGCAACGAGCAGTACTTC.

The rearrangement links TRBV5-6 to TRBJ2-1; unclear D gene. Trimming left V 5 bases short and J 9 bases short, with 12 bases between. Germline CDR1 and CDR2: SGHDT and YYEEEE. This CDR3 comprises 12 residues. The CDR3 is CASSYGFGEQFF. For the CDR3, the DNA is TGTGCCAGCAGTTACGGGTTTGGTGAGCAGTTCTTC.

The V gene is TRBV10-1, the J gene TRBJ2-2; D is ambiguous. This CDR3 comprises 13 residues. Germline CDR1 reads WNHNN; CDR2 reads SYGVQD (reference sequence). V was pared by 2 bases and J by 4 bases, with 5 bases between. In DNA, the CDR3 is TGCGCCAGCAGTGAGGCTCGCACCGGGGAGCTGTTTTTT. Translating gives CASSEARTGELFF.

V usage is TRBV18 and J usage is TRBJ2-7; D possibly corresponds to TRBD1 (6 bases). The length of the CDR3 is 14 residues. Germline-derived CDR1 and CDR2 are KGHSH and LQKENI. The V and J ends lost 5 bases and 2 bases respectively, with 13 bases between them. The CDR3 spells CASSGQPYPYEQYF. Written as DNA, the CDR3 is TGTGCCAGCTCAGGACAGCCTTACCCCTACGAGCAGTACTTC.

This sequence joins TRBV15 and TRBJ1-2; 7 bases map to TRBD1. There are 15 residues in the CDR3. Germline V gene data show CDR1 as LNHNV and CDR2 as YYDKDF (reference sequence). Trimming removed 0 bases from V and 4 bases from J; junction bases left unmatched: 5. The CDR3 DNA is TGTGCCACCAGCAGAGAACCGACAGGGAGCTATGGCTACACCTTC. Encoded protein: CATSREPTGSYGYTF.

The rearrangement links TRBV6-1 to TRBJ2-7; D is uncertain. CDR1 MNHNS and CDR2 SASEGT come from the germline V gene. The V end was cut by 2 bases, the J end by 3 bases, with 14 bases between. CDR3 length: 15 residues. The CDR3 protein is CASSELGVPLYEQYF. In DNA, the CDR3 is TGTGCCAGCAGTGAACTGGGCGTTCCTCTCTACGAGCAGTACTTC.

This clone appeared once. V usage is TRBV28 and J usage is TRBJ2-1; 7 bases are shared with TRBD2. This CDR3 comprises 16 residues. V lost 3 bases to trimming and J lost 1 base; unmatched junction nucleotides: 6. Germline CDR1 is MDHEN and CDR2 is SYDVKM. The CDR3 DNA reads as TGTGCCAGCAGTTTTCACATAGCGGGTTCCTACAATGAGCAGTTCTTC. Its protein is CASSFHIAGSYNEQFF. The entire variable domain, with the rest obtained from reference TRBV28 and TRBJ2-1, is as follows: DVKVTQSSRYLVKRTGEKVFLECVQDMDHENMFWYRQDPGLGLRLIYFSYDVKMKEKGDIPEGYSVSREKKERFSLILESASTNQTSMYLCASSFHIAGSYNEQFFGPGTRLTVL.

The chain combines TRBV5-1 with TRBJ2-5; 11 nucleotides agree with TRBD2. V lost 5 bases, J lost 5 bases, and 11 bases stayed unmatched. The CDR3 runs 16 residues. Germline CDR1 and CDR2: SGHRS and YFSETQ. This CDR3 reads CASRETSGRMGETQYF. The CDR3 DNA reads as TGCGCCAGCAGGGAAACTAGCGGGAGAATGGGGGAGACCCAGTACTTC.

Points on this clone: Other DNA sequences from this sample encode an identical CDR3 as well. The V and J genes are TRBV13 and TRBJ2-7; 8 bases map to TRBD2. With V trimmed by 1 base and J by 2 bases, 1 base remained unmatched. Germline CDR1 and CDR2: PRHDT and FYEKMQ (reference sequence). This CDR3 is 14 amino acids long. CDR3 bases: TGTGCCAGCAGCTTAGTCGGGGGGGCCTACGAGCAGTACTTC. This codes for CASSLVGGAYEQYF.

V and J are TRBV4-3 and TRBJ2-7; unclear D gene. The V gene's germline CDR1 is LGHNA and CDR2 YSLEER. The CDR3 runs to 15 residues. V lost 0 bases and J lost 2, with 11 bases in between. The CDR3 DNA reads TGCGCCAGCAGCCAAGATCAAGGGCCACCCTACGAGCAGTACTTC. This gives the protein CASSQDQGPPYEQYF.

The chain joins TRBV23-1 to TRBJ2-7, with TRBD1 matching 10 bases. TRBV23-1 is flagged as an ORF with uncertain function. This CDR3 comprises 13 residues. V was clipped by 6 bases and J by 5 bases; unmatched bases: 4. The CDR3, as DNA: TGCGCCAGCAGCCAGACAGGGGGCCACGAGCAGTACTTC. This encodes CASSQTGGHEQYF.

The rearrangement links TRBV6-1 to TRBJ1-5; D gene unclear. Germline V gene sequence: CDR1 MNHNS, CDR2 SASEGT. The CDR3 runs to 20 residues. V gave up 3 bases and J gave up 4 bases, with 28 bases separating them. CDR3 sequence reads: CASSDLAPWVMRSRNQPQHF. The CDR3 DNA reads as TGTGCCAGCAGTGATCTAGCTCCATGGGTAATGCGGTCTCGGAATCAGCCCCAGCATTTT.

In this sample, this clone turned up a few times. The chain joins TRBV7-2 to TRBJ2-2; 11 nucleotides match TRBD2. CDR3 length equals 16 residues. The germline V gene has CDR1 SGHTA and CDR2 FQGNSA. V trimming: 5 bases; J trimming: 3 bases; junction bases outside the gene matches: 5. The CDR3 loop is CASSVRLAGHTGELFF. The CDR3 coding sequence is TGTGCCAGCAGCGTAAGACTAGCGGGACACACCGGGGAGCTGTTTTTT.

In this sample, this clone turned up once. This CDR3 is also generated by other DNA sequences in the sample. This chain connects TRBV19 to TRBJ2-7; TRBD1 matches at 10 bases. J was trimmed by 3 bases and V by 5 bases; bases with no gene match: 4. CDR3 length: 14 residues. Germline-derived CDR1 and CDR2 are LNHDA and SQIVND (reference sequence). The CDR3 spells CASSYGQGGYEQYF. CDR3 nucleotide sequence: TGTGCCAGTAGTTATGGACAGGGGGGCTACGAGCAGTACTTC.

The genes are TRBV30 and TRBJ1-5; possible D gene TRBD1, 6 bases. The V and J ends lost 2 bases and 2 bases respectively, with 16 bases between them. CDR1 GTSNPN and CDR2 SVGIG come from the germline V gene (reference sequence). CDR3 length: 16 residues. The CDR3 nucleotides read TGTGCCTGGAGTCCCAGGGGATGGGCTGGCAATCAGCCCCAGCATTTT. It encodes CAWSPRGWAGNQPQHF.